The 26 T cell receptor beta chains given below trace back to one sample, sequenced in a study of human T cells and chemical hapten exposure. TCRdb processed the RACE reads anew with MiXCR; each CDR3 protein has one entry. This sample carries fewer than 140,000 distinct CDR3 sequences, 12% of them seen once, and the ten largest clones take more than 1.5%. This sample's time point: pre-sensitization, week 0. Treatment specified: therapeutic diphenylcyclopropenone sensitization with weekly scalp DPC. The sample here was whole blood, taken in connection with sensitization to the hapten diphenylcyclopropenone (DPC). Source of these receptors: a woman between 45 and 65 years old with alopecia areata. Some clones in this sample may be carry-over from other donors' samples.

The chain recombines TRBV7-9 with TRBJ2-5, with 8 bases matching TRBD2. The CDR3 runs to 14 residues. The V and J ends lost 3 bases and 5 bases, in that order; junction bases with no gene match: 5. In germline, CDR1 is SEHNR, CDR2 FQNEAQ (reference sequence). The CDR3 is CASSLVAGSETQYF. CDR3 bases: TGTGCCAGCAGCTTGGTAGCGGGGAGTGAGACCCAGTACTTC.

This clonotype appeared a few times. The J gene is TRBJ2-3, the V gene TRBV20-1; D perhaps matches TRBD1 (5 bases). The CDR3 contains 14 residues. CDR1 is DFQATT, CDR2 SNEGSKA, per germline (reference sequence). Deletions cut 4 bases from V and 2 bases from J, with 13 bases between. CDR3 in amino acids: CSATGASLTDTQYF. For the CDR3, the DNA is TGCAGTGCTACTGGGGCGTCACTCACAGATACGCAGTATTTT.

The CDR3 reads CASSYRASAEAFF. The DNA for the CDR3 is TGTGCCAGCAGTTACAGGGCGTCCGCTGAAGCTTTCTTT. V is TRBV12-3 or TRBV12-4 and J is TRBJ1-1, with D tentatively TRBD1 (6 bases). The CDR3 runs 13 residues. With 4 bases removed from V and 6 bases from J, the gap between germline ends came to 12 bases.

This clonotype was detected many times. This chain connects TRBV20-1 to TRBJ1-2; 7 bases align to TRBD1. Per the germline V gene, CDR1 is DFQATT and CDR2 is SNEGSKA (reference sequence). J gave up 4 bases and V 0 bases, and 8 bases lay outside the gene matches. The CDR3 consists of 15 residues. This CDR3 is CSARDRDSAIYGYTF. The DNA for the CDR3 is TGCAGTGCTAGAGATAGGGACAGCGCTATCTATGGCTACACCTTC.

This clonotype was counted between two and nine times. V gene TRBV11-1 combines with J gene TRBJ2-2; D is tentatively TRBD1 or TRBD2 (5 bases each). CDR1 and CDR2 (germline): SGHAT, FQDESV (reference sequence). This CDR3 is 15 amino acids long. Trimming pared 3 bases from V and 2 bases from J, leaving 10 bases between. This CDR3 is CASSLGTFNTGELFF. CDR3 DNA sequence: TGTGCCAGCAGCTTGGGGACGTTTAACACCGGGGAGCTGTTTTTT.

This chain connects TRBV12-3 or TRBV12-4 to TRBJ1-1; no reliable D call. V was cut by 4 bases and J by 4 bases, with 13 bases left in between. This CDR3 is 14 amino acids long. CDR3 nucleotide sequence: TGTGCCAGCAGTTGGGCAGGTCGGGGCACTGAAGCTTTCTTT. Protein sequence: CASSWAGRGTEAFF.

There are a few counts of this clonotype. The CDR3 is CASQPGVGYEQYF. The CDR3 bases are TGTGCCAGCCAACCGGGAGTGGGGTACGAGCAGTACTTC. This chain uses TRBV6-5 with TRBJ2-7; a weak D match, TRBD2 (6 bases). V gave up 8 bases and J gave up 4 bases, with 15 bases separating them. Germline CDR1 MNHEY, CDR2 SVGAGI. The CDR3 is 13 residues long.

This clonotype was seen repeatedly, ten times or more. V usage is TRBV19 and J usage is TRBJ2-4; the D gene is possibly TRBD2 (6 bases). The germline gives CDR1 LNHDA, CDR2 SQIVND (reference sequence). V lost 4 bases, J lost 4 bases, and 11 bases lay in between. The CDR3 loop spans 14 amino acids. The CDR3 nucleotides are TGTGCCAGTAGTAGTCCGGGAGAAAAAAACATTCAGTACTTC. It translates to CASSSPGEKNIQYF.

This clonotype was detected only once. The V and J genes are TRBV5-1 and TRBJ2-5; 9 nucleotides line up with TRBD1. Germline-derived CDR1 and CDR2 are SGHRS and YFSETQ. The V gene end was trimmed by 4 bases and the J gene end by 2 bases; junction bases not matched to a gene: 9. The CDR3 is 16 residues long. In nucleotides, the CDR3 is TGCGCCAGCAGCATGGCACCGGGACAGGGACAAGAGACCCAGTACTTC. Translating it yields CASSMAPGQGQETQYF.

Only a few counts were recorded for this clonotype. The chain has TRBV18 and TRBJ1-1; 7 bases map to TRBD1. V gave up 2 bases and J gave up 4 bases; unmatched junction bases: 4. CDR1 is KGHSH and CDR2 is LQKENI in the germline V gene. The CDR3 spans 14 residues. This CDR3 is CASSPLSGGTEAFF. In DNA, the CDR3 is TGTGCCAGCTCACCATTATCAGGGGGCACTGAAGCTTTCTTT.

This clonotype has more than one count but fewer than ten. The V gene is TRBV7-9, the J gene TRBJ1-1; D unresolved. The V and J ends lost 1 base and 0 bases respectively, with 9 bases between them. The CDR3 is 15 residues long. In germline, CDR1 is SEHNR, CDR2 FQNEAQ (reference sequence). CDR3 DNA: TGTGCCAGCAGCTTAGTGGGTATCATGAACACTGAAGCTTTCTTT. Protein sequence: CASSLVGIMNTEAFF.

The rearrangement links TRBV12-3 or TRBV12-4 to TRBJ2-7; 10 bases fit TRBD2. The CDR3 length is 18 residues. Trimming at V came to 5 bases and at J to 5 bases, leaving 18 bases not matched to a gene. For the CDR3, the DNA is TGTGCCAGCAGTGATCCGGCTAGCGGGAGTTTGAACTTTGACGAGCAGTACTTC. Translation: CASSDPASGSLNFDEQYF.

This clonotype was observed a handful of times. The rearrangement links TRBV27 to TRBJ1-2; 8 bases map to TRBD1. V lost 3 bases, J lost 1 base, and 16 bases stayed unmatched. CDR1 is MNHEY, CDR2 SMNVEV, per germline (reference sequence). This CDR3 spans 19 amino acids. The CDR3 loop reads CASSFSITNNRGSNYGYTF. The CDR3 coding sequence is TGTGCCAGCAGTTTCAGCATCACTAACAACAGGGGGAGTAACTATGGCTACACCTTC.

This clonotype came up a few times. This chain uses TRBV5-1 with TRBJ1-1; D remains ambiguous. CDR1 is SGHRS, CDR2 YFSETQ, per germline. This CDR3 spans 15 amino acids. V was cut by 3 bases and J by 1 base, with 13 bases left in between. In nucleotides, the CDR3 is TGCGCCAGCAGCTCCCAGTCGGCAGCGAACACTGAAGCTTTCTTT. It codes for CASSSQSAANTEAFF.

There are a few counts of this clonotype. This rearrangement joins TRBV27 to TRBJ2-1; D gene ambiguous. V dropped 2 bases and J dropped 3 bases, with 8 bases sitting between them. CDR3 size: 14 residues. Germline V gene sequence: CDR1 MNHEY, CDR2 SMNVEV (reference sequence). CDR3 bases: TGTGCCAGCAGTTTACGGACCGGCTACAATGAGCAGTTCTTC. This translates into CASSLRTGYNEQFF.

CDR3 sequence: CASRQGQGPGYTF. The CDR3 DNA sequence: TGTGCCAGCAGGCAAGGACAGGGGCCGGGCTACACCTTC. The chain carries TRBV28 and TRBJ1-2; 9 positions agree with TRBD1. Trimming at V came to 6 bases and at J to 8 bases, leaving 7 bases not matched to a gene. From germline, CDR1 is MDHEN and CDR2 SYDVKM. The CDR3 sequence is 13 residues long.

The V gene is TRBV27, the J gene TRBJ2-1; 8 bases agree with TRBD2. The CDR3 length is 16 residues. The ends lost 5 bases at V and 4 bases at J; junction bases unmatched: 10. The germline V gene encodes CDR1 MNHEY and CDR2 SMNVEV (reference sequence). Written as DNA, the CDR3 is TGTGCCAGCAGTCCACCCGGGACTAGAGATTACAATGAGCAGTTCTTC. Translating it yields CASSPPGTRDYNEQFF.

This clonotype was detected only a few times. V is TRBV5-8 and J is TRBJ2-7; D ambiguous. CDR3 size: 14 residues. Germline V gives CDR1 SGHTS, CDR2 YDEGEE. Between the trimmed V and J ends, which lost 1 base and 0 bases, there was a span of 8 bases. The CDR3 DNA sequence: TGTGCCAGCAGCTTGTTGTGGAGCTCCTACGAGCAGTACTTC. Protein: CASSLLWSSYEQYF.

Only a few counts were recorded for this clonotype. The rearrangement links TRBV11-2 to TRBJ2-3; TRBD2 aligns across 10 bases. In germline, CDR1 is SGHAT, CDR2 FQNNGV. Unmatched junction bases numbered 3, after V lost 3 bases and J lost 0 bases. CDR3 length: 16 residues. CDR3 sequence: CASSFLLAGSTDTQYF. In DNA form, the CDR3 reads TGTGCCAGCAGCTTTCTACTAGCGGGGAGCACAGATACGCAGTATTTT.

This chain links TRBV3-1 with TRBJ2-7, with a possible D match to TRBD2 (5 bases). V was cut by 4 bases and J by 0 bases, with 13 bases left in between. The CDR3 runs 15 residues. Germline V gene sequence: CDR1 LGHDT, CDR2 YNNKEL (reference sequence). The CDR3 sequence: CASSPRTLHSYEQYF. CDR3 bases: TGTGCCAGCAGCCCGAGGACTCTACACTCCTACGAGCAGTACTTC.

This clonotype was detected a few times. The gene calls are TRBV28 and TRBJ2-2; TRBD2 is a possible D gene (6 bases). The V end lost 7 bases, the J end lost 4 bases, and 13 bases lay between the germline ends. Germline CDR1 and CDR2: MDHEN and SYDVKM. This CDR3 is built from 14 residues. In DNA form, the CDR3 reads TGTGCCAGCATCTCGGTGGGGGGCACCGGGGAGCTGTTTTTT. It is translated as CASISVGGTGELFF.

The CDR3 nucleotides read TGTGCCAGCAGCTGGGCGGGCTACGAGCAGTACTTC. It codes for CASSWAGYEQYF. The chain combines TRBV11-2 with TRBJ2-7, with a weak D call TRBD2 (5 bases). CDR1 SGHAT and CDR2 FQNNGV come from the germline V gene. The length of the CDR3 is 12 residues. V was shortened by 4 bases and J by 3 bases, with 7 bases between the two germline ends. The complete variable domain, with remaining parts taken from reference TRBV11-2 and TRBJ2-7, reads EAGVAQSPRYKIIEKRQSVAFWCNPISGHATLYWYQQILGQGPKLLIQFQNNGVVDDSQLPKDRFSAERLKGVDSTLKIQPAKLEDSAVYLCASSWAGYEQYFGPGTRLTVT.

On this clonotype: A much larger clonotype is one base distant, so this may be a read error. This chain joins TRBV11-2 and TRBJ2-7, with D tentatively TRBD1 (8 bases). Germline CDR1 and CDR2: SGHAT and FQNNGV. Between the trimmed V and J ends, which lost 6 bases and 3 bases, there was a span of 18 bases. This CDR3 is built from 15 residues. The CDR3 sequence: CASRPTGGACYEQYF. The CDR3 region has the DNA TGTGCCAGCAGACCAACAGGGGGGGCATGCTACGAGCAGTACTTC.

The chain recombines TRBV6-1 with TRBJ2-1; TRBD2 is a possible D gene (6 bases). The V end lost 3 bases, the J end lost 6 bases, and 12 bases lay between the germline ends. The germline CDR1 and CDR2 sequences are MNHNS and SASEGT. The CDR3 spans 14 residues. The CDR3 reads CASSDMGGSNEQFF. The CDR3, as DNA: TGTGCCAGCAGTGATATGGGGGGTAGCAATGAGCAGTTCTTC.

This clonotype has a handful of counts. The J gene is TRBJ2-7, the V gene TRBV28; unclear D gene. V dropped 4 bases and J dropped 3 bases, with 13 bases sitting between them. Germline CDR1 and CDR2: MDHEN and SYDVKM. The CDR3 runs 14 residues. The CDR3 loop reads CASSSRIGVYEQYF. In DNA form, the CDR3 reads TGTGCCAGCAGTTCCCGGATAGGAGTCTACGAGCAGTACTTC.

Here the CDR3 DNA reads TGCAGCGTGGGACGGGCCACCCAAGAGACCCAGTACTTC. This translates into CSVGRATQETQYF. The chain has TRBV29-1 and TRBJ2-5; D may correspond to TRBD1 or TRBD2 (5 bases each). V lost 6 bases to trimming and J lost 1 base, with 12 bases between them. This CDR3 contains 13 residues. Looked up from germline, CDR1 is SQVTM and CDR2 is ANQGSEA. Complete variable domain (other parts from reference TRBV29-1 and TRBJ2-5): SAVISQKPSRDICQRGTSLTIQCQVDSQVTMMFWYRQQPGQSLTLIATANQGSEATYESGFVIDKFPISRPNLTFSTLTVSNMSPEDSSIYLCSVGRATQETQYFGPGTRLLVL.